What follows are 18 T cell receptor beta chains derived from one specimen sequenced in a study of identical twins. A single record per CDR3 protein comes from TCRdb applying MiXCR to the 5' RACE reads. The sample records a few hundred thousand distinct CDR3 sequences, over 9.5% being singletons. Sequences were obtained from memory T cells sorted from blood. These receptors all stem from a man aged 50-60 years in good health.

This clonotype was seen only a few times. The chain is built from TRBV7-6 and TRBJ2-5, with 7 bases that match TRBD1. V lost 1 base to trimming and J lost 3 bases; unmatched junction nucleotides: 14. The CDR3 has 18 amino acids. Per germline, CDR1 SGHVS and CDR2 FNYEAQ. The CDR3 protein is CASSLVFREGAREETQYF. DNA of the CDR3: TGTGCCAGCAGCTTAGTCTTCCGTGAGGGGGCGCGGGAAGAGACCCAGTACTTC. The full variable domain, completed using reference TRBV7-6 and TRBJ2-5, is GAGVSQSPRYKVTKRGQDVALRCDPISGHVSLYWYRQALGQGPEFLTYFNYEAQQDKSGLPNDRFSAERPEGSISTLTIQRTEQRDSAMYRCASSLVFREGAREETQYFGPGTRLLVL.

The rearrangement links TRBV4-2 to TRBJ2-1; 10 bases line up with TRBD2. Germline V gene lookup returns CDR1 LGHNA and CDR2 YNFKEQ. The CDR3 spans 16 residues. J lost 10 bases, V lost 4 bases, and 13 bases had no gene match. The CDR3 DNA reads TGTGCCAGCAGCCGAGATGTAGCGGGAGGTCATAGGGAGCAGTTCTTC. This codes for CASSRDVAGGHREQFF.

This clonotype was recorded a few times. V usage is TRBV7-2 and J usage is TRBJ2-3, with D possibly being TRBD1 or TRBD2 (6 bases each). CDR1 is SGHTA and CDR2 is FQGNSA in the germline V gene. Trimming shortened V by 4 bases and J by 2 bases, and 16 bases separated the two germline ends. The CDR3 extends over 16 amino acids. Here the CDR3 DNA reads TGTGCCAGCAGCTCCCTTGGGGGGCACTACACAGATACGCAGTATTTT. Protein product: CASSSLGGHYTDTQYF.

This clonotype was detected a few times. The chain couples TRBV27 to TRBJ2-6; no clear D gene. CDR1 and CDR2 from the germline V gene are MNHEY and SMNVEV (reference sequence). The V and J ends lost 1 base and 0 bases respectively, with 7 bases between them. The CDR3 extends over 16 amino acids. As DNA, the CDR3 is TGTGCCAGCAGTTTATTAGGACGCTCTGGGGCCAACGTCCTGACTTTC. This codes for CASSLLGRSGANVLTF.

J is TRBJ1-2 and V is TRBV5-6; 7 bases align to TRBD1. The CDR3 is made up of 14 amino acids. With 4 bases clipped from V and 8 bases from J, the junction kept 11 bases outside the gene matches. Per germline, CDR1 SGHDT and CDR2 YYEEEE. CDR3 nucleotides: TGTGCCAGCAGCACCGGGACAGAGATCTGGGGCTACACCTTC. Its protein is CASSTGTEIWGYTF.

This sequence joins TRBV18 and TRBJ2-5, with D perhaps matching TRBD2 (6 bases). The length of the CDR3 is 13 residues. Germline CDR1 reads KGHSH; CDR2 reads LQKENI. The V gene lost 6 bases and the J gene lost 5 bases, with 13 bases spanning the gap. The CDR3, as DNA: TGTGCCAGCTCGGGGCACGCGGGGGAGACCCAGTACTTC. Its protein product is CASSGHAGETQYF.

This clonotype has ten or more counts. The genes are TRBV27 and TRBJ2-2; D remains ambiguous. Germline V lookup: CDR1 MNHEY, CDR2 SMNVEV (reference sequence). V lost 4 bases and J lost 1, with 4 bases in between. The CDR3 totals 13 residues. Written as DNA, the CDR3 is TGTGCCAGCAGTTACTGGAACACCGGGGAGCTGTTTTTT. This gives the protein CASSYWNTGELFF.

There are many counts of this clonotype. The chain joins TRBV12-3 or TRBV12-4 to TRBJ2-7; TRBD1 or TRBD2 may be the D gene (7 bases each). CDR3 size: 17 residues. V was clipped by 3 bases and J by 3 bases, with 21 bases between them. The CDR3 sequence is CASSFRESGTVNYEQYF. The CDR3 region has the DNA TGTGCCAGCAGTTTCAGAGAGAGCGGGACAGTTAACTACGAGCAGTACTTC.

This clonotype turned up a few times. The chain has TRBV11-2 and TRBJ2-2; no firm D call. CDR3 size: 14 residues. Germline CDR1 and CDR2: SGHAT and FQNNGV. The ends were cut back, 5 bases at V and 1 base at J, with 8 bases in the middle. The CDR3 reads CASSPNLNTGELFF. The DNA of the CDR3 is TGTGCCAGCAGCCCTAACTTGAACACCGGGGAGCTGTTTTTT.

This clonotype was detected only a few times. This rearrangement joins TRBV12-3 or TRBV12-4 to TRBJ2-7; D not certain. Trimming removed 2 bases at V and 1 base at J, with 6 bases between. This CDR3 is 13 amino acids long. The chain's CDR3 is CASSLSLSYEQYF. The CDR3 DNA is TGTGCCAGCAGTTTAAGCCTATCCTACGAGCAGTACTTC.

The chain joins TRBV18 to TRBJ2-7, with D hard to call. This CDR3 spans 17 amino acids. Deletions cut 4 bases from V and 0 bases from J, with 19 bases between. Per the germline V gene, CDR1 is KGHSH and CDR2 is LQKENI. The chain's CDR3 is CASSRIALGSRSYEQYF. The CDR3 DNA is TGTGCCAGCTCACGGATTGCTCTGGGATCTCGCTCCTACGAGCAGTACTTC.

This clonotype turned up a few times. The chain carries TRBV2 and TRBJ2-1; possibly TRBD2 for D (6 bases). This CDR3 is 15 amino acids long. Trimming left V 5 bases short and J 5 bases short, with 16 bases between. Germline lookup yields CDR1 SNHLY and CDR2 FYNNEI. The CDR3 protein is CASSIRRGGDNEQFF. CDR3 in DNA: TGTGCCAGCAGTATTCGGCGGGGAGGAGACAATGAGCAGTTCTTC.

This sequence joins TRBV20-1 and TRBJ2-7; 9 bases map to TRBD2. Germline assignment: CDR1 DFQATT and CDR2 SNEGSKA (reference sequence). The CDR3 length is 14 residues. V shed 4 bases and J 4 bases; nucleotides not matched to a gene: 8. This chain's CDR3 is CSATRPGLAYEQYF. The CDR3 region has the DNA TGCAGTGCTACCCGGCCGGGACTAGCTTACGAGCAGTACTTC.

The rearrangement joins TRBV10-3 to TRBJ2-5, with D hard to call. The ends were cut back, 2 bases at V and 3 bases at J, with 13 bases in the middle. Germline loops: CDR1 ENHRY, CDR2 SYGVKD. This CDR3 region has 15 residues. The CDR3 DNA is TGTGCCATCAGTGAGAACGCCAACCGGGAAGAGACCCAGTACTTC. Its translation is CAISENANREETQYF.

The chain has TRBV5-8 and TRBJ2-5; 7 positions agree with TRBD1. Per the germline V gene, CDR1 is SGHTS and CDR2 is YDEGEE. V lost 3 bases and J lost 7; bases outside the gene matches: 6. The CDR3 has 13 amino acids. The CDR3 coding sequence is TGTGCCAGCAGCTATCGACAGGGCGGGACCCAGTACTTC. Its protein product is CASSYRQGGTQYF.

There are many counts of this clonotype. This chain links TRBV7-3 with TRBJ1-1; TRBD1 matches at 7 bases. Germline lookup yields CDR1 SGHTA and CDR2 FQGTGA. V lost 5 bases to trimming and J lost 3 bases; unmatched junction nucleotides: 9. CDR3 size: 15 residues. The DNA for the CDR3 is TGTGCCAGCAGCCTGGGGGGTGGGACAGACACTGAAGCTTTCTTT. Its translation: CASSLGGGTDTEAFF.

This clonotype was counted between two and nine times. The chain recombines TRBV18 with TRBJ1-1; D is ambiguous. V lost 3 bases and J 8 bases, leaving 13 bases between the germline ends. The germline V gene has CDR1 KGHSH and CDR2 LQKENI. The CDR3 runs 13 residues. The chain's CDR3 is CASSPGGRTEAFF. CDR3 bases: TGTGCCAGCTCACCCGGTGGGCGGACCGAAGCTTTCTTT.

The DNA for the CDR3 is TGTGCCAGCAGCAAATCTTGGACAGCCGCGAACACCGGGGAGCTGTTTTTT. This gives the protein CASSKSWTAANTGELFF. The rearrangement joins TRBV6-1 to TRBJ2-2, with TRBD1 as a possible D gene (6 bases). The germline V gene has CDR1 MNHNS and CDR2 SASEGT. V was clipped by 6 bases and J by 0 bases, with 17 bases between them. This CDR3 has 17 amino acids.